This T cell receptor beta chain was documented in a study of cytomegalovirus exposure and HLA in healthy donors. The PCR was carried out with 60 Vbeta primers and 13 Jbeta primers. Sequenced by immunoSEQ multiplex PCR; TCRdb stores in-frame clones only, minus some. Of roughly 160,000 clones in the sample, approximately 90% were seen once. This TCR was sampled from a woman in her twenties or thirties in good health and CMV-seronegative. Specimen: PBMCs.

Here the CDR3 DNA reads TGTGCCAGCAGTTTAAGAGGGAAGAACACTGAAGCTTTCTTT. It yields the protein CASSLRGKNTEAFF. The chain carries TRBV27 and TRBJ1-1, with D unclear. The CDR3 contains 14 residues. CDR1 and CDR2 (germline): MNHEY, SMNVEV (reference sequence). V dropped 2 bases and J dropped 1 base, with 8 bases sitting between them.